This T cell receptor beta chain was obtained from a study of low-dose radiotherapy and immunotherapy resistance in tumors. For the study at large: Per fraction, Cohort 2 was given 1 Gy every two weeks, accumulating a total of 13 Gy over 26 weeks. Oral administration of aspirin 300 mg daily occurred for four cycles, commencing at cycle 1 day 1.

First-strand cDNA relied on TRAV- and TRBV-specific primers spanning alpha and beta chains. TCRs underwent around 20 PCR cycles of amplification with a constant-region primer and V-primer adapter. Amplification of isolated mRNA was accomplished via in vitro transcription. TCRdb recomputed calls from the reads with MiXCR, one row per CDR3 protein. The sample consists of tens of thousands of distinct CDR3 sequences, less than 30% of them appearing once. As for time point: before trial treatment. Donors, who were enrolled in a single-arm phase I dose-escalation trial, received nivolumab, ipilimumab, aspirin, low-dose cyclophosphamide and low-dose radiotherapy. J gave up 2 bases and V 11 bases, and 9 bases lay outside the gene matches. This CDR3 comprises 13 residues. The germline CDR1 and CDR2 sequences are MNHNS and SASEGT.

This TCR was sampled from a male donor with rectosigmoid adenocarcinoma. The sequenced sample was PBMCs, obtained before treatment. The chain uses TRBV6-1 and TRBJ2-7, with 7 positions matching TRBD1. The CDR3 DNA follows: TGTGCCGGACGACAGGGAGTCACCTACGAGCAGTACTTC. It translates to CAGRQGVTYEQYF.